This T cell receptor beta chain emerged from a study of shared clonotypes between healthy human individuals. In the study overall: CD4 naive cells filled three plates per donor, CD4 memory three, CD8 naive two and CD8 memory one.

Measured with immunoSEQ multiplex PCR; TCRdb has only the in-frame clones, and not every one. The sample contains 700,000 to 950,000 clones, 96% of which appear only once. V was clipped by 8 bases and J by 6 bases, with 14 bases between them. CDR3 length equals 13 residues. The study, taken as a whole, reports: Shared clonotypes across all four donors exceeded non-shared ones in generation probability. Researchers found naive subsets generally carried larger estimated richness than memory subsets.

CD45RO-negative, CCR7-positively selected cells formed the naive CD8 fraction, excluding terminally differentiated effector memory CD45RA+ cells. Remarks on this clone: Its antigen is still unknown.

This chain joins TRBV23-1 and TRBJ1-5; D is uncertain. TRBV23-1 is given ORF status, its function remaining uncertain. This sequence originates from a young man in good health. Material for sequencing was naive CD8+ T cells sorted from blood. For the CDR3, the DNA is TGCGCCAGCTCCTCGACCCTTTGTCAGCCCCAGCATTTT. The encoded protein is CASSSTLCQPQHF.